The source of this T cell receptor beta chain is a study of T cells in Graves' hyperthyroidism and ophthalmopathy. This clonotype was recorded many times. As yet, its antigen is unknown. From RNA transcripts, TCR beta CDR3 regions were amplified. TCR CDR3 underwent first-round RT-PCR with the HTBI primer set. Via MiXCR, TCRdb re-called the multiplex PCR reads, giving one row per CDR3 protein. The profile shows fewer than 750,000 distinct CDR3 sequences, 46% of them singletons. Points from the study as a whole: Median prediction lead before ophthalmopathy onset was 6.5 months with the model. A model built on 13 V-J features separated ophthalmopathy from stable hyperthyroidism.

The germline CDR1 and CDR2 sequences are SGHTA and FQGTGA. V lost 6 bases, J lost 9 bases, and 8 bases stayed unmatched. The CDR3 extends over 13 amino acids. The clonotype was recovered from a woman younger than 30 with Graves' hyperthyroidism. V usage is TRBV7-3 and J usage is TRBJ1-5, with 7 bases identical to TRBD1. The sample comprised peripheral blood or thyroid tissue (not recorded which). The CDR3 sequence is CASRPTGVWPQHF. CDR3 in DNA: TGTGCCAGCAGACCTACAGGGGTTTGGCCCCAGCATTTT.